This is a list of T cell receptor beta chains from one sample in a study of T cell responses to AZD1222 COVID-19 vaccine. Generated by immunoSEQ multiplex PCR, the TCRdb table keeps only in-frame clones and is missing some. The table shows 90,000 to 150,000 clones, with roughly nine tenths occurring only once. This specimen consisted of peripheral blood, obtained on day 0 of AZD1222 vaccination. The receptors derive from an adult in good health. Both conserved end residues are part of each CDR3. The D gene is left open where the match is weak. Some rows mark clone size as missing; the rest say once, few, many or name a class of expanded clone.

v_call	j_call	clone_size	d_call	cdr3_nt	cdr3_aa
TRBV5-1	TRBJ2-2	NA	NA	TGCGCCAGCAGCTTACCCGGGGGGCCCACCGGGGAGCTGTTTTTT	CASSLPGGPTGELFF
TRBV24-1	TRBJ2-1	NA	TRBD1	TGTGCCACCAGTGATTTCCCTAGACAGGGGGCGCGCAATGAGCAGTTCTTC	CATSDFPRQGARNEQFF
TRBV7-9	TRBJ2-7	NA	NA	TGTGCCAGCAGCTTAGCGAATCGGGCCGAGCAGTACTTC	CASSLANRAEQYF
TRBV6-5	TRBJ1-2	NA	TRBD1	TGTGCCAGCAGAACAGGGGTGGGCGATGGCTACACCTTC	CASRTGVGDGYTF
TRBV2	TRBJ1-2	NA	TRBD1	TGTGCCAGCAGTTTCACGGGACAGGGGCTGAAATATGGCTACACCTTC	CASSFTGQGLKYGYTF
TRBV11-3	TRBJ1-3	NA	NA	TGTGCCAGCAGCTTAAAGGGAGGGACTGGAAACACCATATATTTT	CASSLKGGTGNTIYF
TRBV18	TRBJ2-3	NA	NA	TGTGCCAGCTCAGCCGACACCACAGATACGCAGTATTTT	CASSADTTDTQYF
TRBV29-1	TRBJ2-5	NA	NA	TGCAGCGTTGTCCCAGGACAAGAGACCCAGTACTTC	CSVVPGQETQYF
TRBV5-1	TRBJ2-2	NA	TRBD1	TGCGCCAGTGTCGACAGGGACCACGGGGAGCTGTTTTTT	CASVDRDHGELFF
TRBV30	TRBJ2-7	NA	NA	TGTGCCTGCAGCGGGCCCAGGAGCTCCTACGAGCAGTACTTC	CACSGPRSSYEQYF
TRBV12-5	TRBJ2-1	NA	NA	TGTGCTAGTGGTTCTGCCCCCGGGGCCTTCAGCTCCTACAATGAGCAGTTCTTC	CASGSAPGAFSSYNEQFF
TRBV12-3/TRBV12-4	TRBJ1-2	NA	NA	TGTGCCAGCAGTTGGGGAGCCGGGGGCTACACCTTC	CASSWGAGGYTF
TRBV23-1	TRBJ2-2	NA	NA	TGCGCCAGCAGTCAAATGATCTGCCGCGAAGGGCCCAACACCGGGGAGCTGTTTTTT	CASSQMICREGPNTGELFF
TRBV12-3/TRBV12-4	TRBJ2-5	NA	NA	TGTGCCAGCAGTCACATGGGCGGGTCCCAGTACTTC	CASSHMGGSQYF
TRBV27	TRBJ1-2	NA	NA	TGTGCCAGCAGTTTTTGGGGGTACTATGGCTACACCTTC	CASSFWGYYGYTF
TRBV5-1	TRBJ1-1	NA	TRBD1	TGCGCCAGCAGCTTACGACCACAGGGGATAGGAACCACTGAAGCTTTCTTT	CASSLRPQGIGTTEAFF
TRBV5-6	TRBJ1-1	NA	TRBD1	TGTGCCAGCAGCTCTCTTGGGACAGGGGGAACTGAAGCTTTCTTT	CASSSLGTGGTEAFF
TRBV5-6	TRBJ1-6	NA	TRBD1	TGTGCCAGCAGCCGTGGAGGGGGCGCGGTTCTGGATAATTCACCCCTCCACTTT	CASSRGGGAVLDNSPLHF
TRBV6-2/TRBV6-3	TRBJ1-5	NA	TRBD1	TGTGCCAGCAGTTCACCGGGACAGGGTCCCAATCAGCCCCAGCATTTT	CASSSPGQGPNQPQHF
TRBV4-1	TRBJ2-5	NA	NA	TGCGCCAGCAGCCAAGATAAGCAGACCGGCAGGGAGACCCAGTACTTC	CASSQDKQTGRETQYF
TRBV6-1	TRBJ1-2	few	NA	TGTGCCAGCAGTGAACCTTGGAACTATGGCTACACCTTC	CASSEPWNYGYTF
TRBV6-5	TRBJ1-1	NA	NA	TGTGCCAGCATATTAGGTCAGATTCACACTGAAGCTTTCTTT	CASILGQIHTEAFF
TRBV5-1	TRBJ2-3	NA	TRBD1	TGCGCCAGCAGCTCGCAGGGGGCAGATACGCAGTATTTT	CASSSQGADTQYF
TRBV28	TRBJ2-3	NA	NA	TGTGCCAGCAATACGGGGTTCACAGATACGCAGTATTTT	CASNTGFTDTQYF
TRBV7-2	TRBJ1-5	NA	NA	TGTGCCAGCAGCTTATACAGATCTAATAGCAATCAGCCCCAGCATTTT	CASSLYRSNSNQPQHF
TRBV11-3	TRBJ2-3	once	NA	TGTGCCAGCAGCTCGGGAGTGGGGGTCAGCACAGATACGCAGTATTTT	CASSSGVGVSTDTQYF
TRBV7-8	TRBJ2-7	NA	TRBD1	TGTGCCAGCAGCTTAACGGGACAGGGGTTCGAGATGTACTTC	CASSLTGQGFEMYF
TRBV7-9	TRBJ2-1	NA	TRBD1	TGTGCCAGCAGCCCAGGGGGCCAGACCTACAATGAGCAGTTCTTC	CASSPGGQTYNEQFF
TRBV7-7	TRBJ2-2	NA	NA	TGTGCTAGCAGCCATCGCCGGGGCGCGAACACCGGGGAGCTGTTTTTT	CASSHRRGANTGELFF
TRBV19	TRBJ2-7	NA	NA	TGTGCCAGTAGTATAGGGCCCCCGGACTCCTACGAGCAGTACTTC	CASSIGPPDSYEQYF
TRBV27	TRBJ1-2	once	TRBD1	TGTGCCAGCAGTTTAGAATTCGGGACAGTGGGCTTAAACTATGGCTACACCTTC	CASSLEFGTVGLNYGYTF
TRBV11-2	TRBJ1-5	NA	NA	TGTGCCAGCAGCTTAGGAGTACAGGGAATAGGTCAGCCCCAGCATTTT	CASSLGVQGIGQPQHF
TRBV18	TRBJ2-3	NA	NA	TGTGCCAGCTCAGACGGACAGTCCGATACGCAGTATTTT	CASSDGQSDTQYF
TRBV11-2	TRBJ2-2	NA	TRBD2	TGTGCCAGCAGCATTATAGCGGGGTCGAACACCGGGGAGCTGTTTTTT	CASSIIAGSNTGELFF
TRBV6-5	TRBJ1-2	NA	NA	TGTGCCTCCAGGCGGGGAAGCTACACCTTC	CASRRGSYTF
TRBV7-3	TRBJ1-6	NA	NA	TGTGCCAGCAGTTTGGGGGGGCGTCTTAATTCACCCCTCCACTTT	CASSLGGRLNSPLHF
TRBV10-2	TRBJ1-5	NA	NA	TGCGCCAGCAGTGACAACCCGAGAGGGGATCAGCCCCAGCATTTT	CASSDNPRGDQPQHF
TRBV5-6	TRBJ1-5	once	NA	TGTGCCAGCAGCTTAGGACGGAACAATCAGCCCCAGCATTTT	CASSLGRNNQPQHF
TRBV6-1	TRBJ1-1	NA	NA	TGTGCCAGCAGTGAAACCAGGGACACTGAAGCTTTCTTT	CASSETRDTEAFF
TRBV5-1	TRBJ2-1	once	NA	TGCGCCAGCAGCTCCGGACAGAACTACAATGAGCAGTTCTTC	CASSSGQNYNEQFF
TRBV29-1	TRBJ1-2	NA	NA	TGCAGCGTTGGTTCAGGCAGCGTTGGCTACACCTTC	CSVGSGSVGYTF
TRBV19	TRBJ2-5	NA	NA	TGTGCCAGTACTCCACCCGGGACAACCCAAGAGACCCAGTACTTC	CASTPPGTTQETQYF
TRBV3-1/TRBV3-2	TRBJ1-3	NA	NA	TGTGCCAGCAGCCAAGGAGGGGACCCTGGAAACACCATATATTTT	CASSQGGDPGNTIYF
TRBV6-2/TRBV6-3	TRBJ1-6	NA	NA	TGTGCCAGCAGTTACTCGAGGGTCCGGGATTCACCCCTCCACTTT	CASSYSRVRDSPLHF
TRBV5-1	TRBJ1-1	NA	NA	TGCGCCAGCAGCTTGACGCTCAGCATGAACACTGAAGCTTTCTTT	CASSLTLSMNTEAFF
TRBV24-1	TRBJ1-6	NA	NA	TGTGCCACCCCCTCGGCTGGTCGGAATAATTCACCCCTCCACTTT	CATPSAGRNNSPLHF
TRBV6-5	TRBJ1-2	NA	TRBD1	TGTGCCAGCAGTTACCGACCGCAGGGGGCAAGAGGCTACACCTTC	CASSYRPQGARGYTF
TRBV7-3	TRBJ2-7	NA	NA	TGTGCCAGCAGCTTAATTGGGACCTCGGGGGAGCAGTACTTC	CASSLIGTSGEQYF
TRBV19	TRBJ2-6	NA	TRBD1	TGTGCCAGCCAGGGACAGTTGAACTCTGGGGCCAACGTCCTGACTTTC	CASQGQLNSGANVLTF